Listed below are T cell receptor beta chains from one sample, sequenced in a study of regulatory T cells in long-lasting Graves disease. TCRdb re-called the multiplex PCR reads through MiXCR, storing one row per CDR3 protein. The sample lists hundreds of thousands of distinct CDR3 sequences, roughly 20% seen once, with around 21% in the top ten. The input for sequencing was peripheral blood mononuclear cells (PBMCs), taken when the disease was refractory, from a patient treated with antithyroid drugs. The source is a female donor with Graves disease. Each CDR3 is given with its conserved first and last residue. The order of the fields is V gene, D gene, J gene, clone size, CDR3 protein, CDR3 DNA. A D gene is named only where the DNA matches it firmly. The size of a clone is reported for some rows only, either as once, few or many, or as a class for expanded clones.

>TRBV7-9|TRBD1|TRBJ2-2|NA
CASSLADRATGELFF
TGTGCCAGCAGCTTGGCCGACAGGGCCACCGGGGAGCTGTTTTTT
>TRBV7-2|TRBD1|TRBJ2-7|NA
CASSHPGQGNEQYF
TGTGCCAGCAGCCACCCGGGACAGGGTAACGAGCAGTACTTC
>TRBV14|NA|TRBJ1-1|many
CASSQVVSRSTEAFF
TGTGCCAGCAGCCAAGTAGTCAGCCGTTCCACTGAAGCTTTCTTT
>TRBV12-3/TRBV12-4|NA|TRBJ1-2|many
CASSFPGAKVNYGYTF
TGTGCCAGCAGTTTCCCAGGGGCGAAGGTAAACTATGGCTACACCTTC
>TRBV20-1|NA|TRBJ1-1|NA
CSASSDRGTLNTEAFF
TGCAGTGCTAGTAGTGACCGGGGGACATTGAACACTGAAGCTTTCTTT
>TRBV19|TRBD1|TRBJ1-4|NA
CASSILNRGGEKLFF
TGTGCCAGTAGTATTTTGAACAGGGGTGGAGAAAAACTGTTTTTT
>TRBV5-6|TRBD1|TRBJ2-7|NA
CASSPGGQGAYEQYF
TGTGCCAGCAGCCCTGGGGGACAGGGGGCTTACGAGCAGTACTTC
>TRBV18|NA|TRBJ2-3|NA
CASSPISGTDTQYF
TGTGCCAGCTCACCGATTAGCGGCACAGATACGCAGTATTTT
>TRBV20-1|NA|TRBJ1-1|NA
CSAIIRENTEAFF
TGCAGTGCTATCATCCGGGAGAACACTGAAGCTTTCTTT
>TRBV12-3/TRBV12-4|NA|TRBJ1-1|many
CASSSRDIEMWDTEAFF
TGTGCCAGCAGTTCCCGGGACATTGAAATGTGGGACACTGAAGCTTTCTTT
>TRBV6-5|NA|TRBJ1-1|NA
CASSYGQTEAFF
TGTGCCAGCAGTTACGGCCAGACTGAAGCTTTCTTT
>TRBV28|TRBD1|TRBJ1-5|many
CATSQGDNTGNQPQHF
TGTGCGACCTCCCAGGGGGATAATACGGGCAATCAGCCCCAGCATTTT
>TRBV28|TRBD1|TRBJ1-2|many
CASSSPGQGFYGYTF
TGTGCCAGCAGTTCCCCGGGACAGGGGTTCTATGGCTACACCTTC
>TRBV6-1|TRBD1|TRBJ1-3|NA
CASSLQGATSGNTIYF
TGTGCCAGCAGCTTACAGGGGGCGACCTCTGGAAACACCATATATTTT
>TRBV11-2|NA|TRBJ2-1|few
CASTRLSSYNEQFF
TGTGCCAGCACTAGACTTAGCTCCTACAATGAGCAGTTCTTC
>TRBV5-6|TRBD2|TRBJ2-2|NA
CASTPGGSGRSSAGELFF
TGTGCCAGCACCCCCGGGGGTAGCGGGAGATCCAGCGCCGGGGAGCTGTTTTTT
>TRBV7-9|TRBD1|TRBJ1-1|few
CASSLPDRGGADYGAFF
TGTGCCAGCAGCTTACCGGACAGGGGAGGAGCGGATTATGGAGCTTTCTTT
>TRBV7-2|TRBD1|TRBJ2-5|many
CASSSGQGVETQYF
TGTGCCAGCAGCTCGGGACAGGGGGTAGAGACCCAGTACTTC
>TRBV7-9|NA|TRBJ2-7|NA
CASSLQAYEQYF
TGTGCCAGCAGCTTACAGGCCTACGAGCAGTACTTC
>TRBV28|TRBD2|TRBJ2-5|NA
CASSSSLRGECF
TGTGCCAGCAGTTCCTCCTTACGGGGGGAGTGCTTC
>TRBV12-3/TRBV12-4|TRBD1|TRBJ1-4|many
CASSPTGGNEKLFF
TGTGCCAGCAGCCCAACAGGGGGCAATGAAAAACTGTTTTTT
>TRBV7-9|NA|TRBJ1-6|NA
CASSLERGSSPLHF
TGTGCCAGCAGCTTAGAAAGGGGGAGTTCACCCCTCCACTTT
>TRBV9|NA|TRBJ1-6|few
CASSVAGPGSPLHF
TGTGCCAGCAGCGTAGCTGGGCCGGGTTCACCCCTCCACTTT
>TRBV12-3/TRBV12-4|TRBD2|TRBJ2-1|NA
CASSSKAGGFSYNEQFF
TGTGCCAGCAGTTCCAAAGCGGGAGGGTTTTCCTACAATGAGCAGTTCTTC
>TRBV5-1|NA|TRBJ1-2|many
CASSPGVQGRYGYTF
TGCGCCAGCAGCCCAGGTGTACAGGGACGATATGGCTACACCTTC
>TRBV9|TRBD2|TRBJ2-1|NA
CASSVGLAGARGSHEQFF
TGTGCCAGCAGCGTAGGTCTAGCGGGAGCCCGCGGGAGCCATGAGCAGTTCTTC
>TRBV20-1|NA|TRBJ2-3|NA
CSARDSATPSRGPTDTQYF
TGCAGTGCTAGAGATAGTGCCACTCCTTCGCGAGGGCCCACAGATACGCAGTATTTT
>TRBV24-1|NA|TRBJ2-2|NA
CATSDLPWGELFF
TGTGCCACCAGTGATTTACCATGGGGGGAGCTGTTTTTT
>TRBV7-2|TRBD1|TRBJ2-7|many
CASSLGQVTYEQYF
TGTGCCAGCAGCTTGGGACAGGTTACCTACGAGCAGTACTTC
>TRBV20-1|TRBD2|TRBJ2-5|many
CSARDFERGETQYF
TGCAGTGCTAGAGATTTCGAGCGGGGTGAGACCCAGTACTTC
>TRBV9|NA|TRBJ1-1|NA
CASTPPGSAEAFF
TGTGCCAGCACCCCCCCCGGGAGCGCTGAAGCTTTCTTT
>TRBV7-9|TRBD2|TRBJ2-7|many
CASSLGNSGRADEQYF
TGTGCCAGCAGCTTAGGTAATAGCGGGAGGGCCGACGAGCAGTACTTC
>TRBV27|TRBD2|TRBJ2-7|NA
CASSPRRGGRELRYEQYF
TGTGCCAGCAGTCCCCGACGAGGTGGGAGGGAGCTGCGCTACGAGCAGTACTTC
>TRBV28|TRBD1|TRBJ2-7|many
CASVGTGGEQYF
TGTGCCAGCGTAGGGACAGGGGGCGAGCAGTACTTC
>TRBV12-3/TRBV12-4|NA|TRBJ1-5|many
CASSLASSNQPQHF
TGTGCCAGCAGTTTAGCCAGTAGCAATCAGCCCCAGCATTTT
>TRBV28|NA|TRBJ1-5|many
CASSRVGNSNQPQHF
TGTGCCAGCAGCCGGGTAGGGAATAGCAATCAGCCCCAGCATTTT
>TRBV19|NA|TRBJ2-1|few
CASSMSLINEQFF
TGTGCCAGTAGTATGAGCCTTATTAATGAGCAGTTCTTC
>TRBV10-2|TRBD1|TRBJ2-5|few
CASSGDRAETQYF
TGCGCCAGCAGTGGGGACAGGGCGGAGACCCAGTACTTC
>TRBV6-1|NA|TRBJ1-4|many
CASRDRANEKLFF
TGTGCCAGCAGGGACAGAGCTAATGAAAAACTGTTTTTT
>TRBV18|TRBD1|TRBJ2-7|NA
CASSPLTQGPYEQYF
TGTGCCAGCTCACCACTGACACAGGGGCCCTACGAGCAGTACTTC
>TRBV6-1|NA|TRBJ1-1|NA
CASHNPRGSNTEAFF
TGTGCCAGCCATAACCCCAGGGGTTCGAACACTGAAGCTTTCTTT
>TRBV2|NA|TRBJ2-2|few
CASYGGAVNTGELFF
TGTGCCAGCTATGGGGGGGCAGTGAACACCGGGGAGCTGTTTTTT
>TRBV7-9|NA|TRBJ2-3|few
CASSFAPILGTQYF
TGTGCCAGCAGCTTCGCCCCAATACTGGGTACGCAGTATTTT
>TRBV10-2|NA|TRBJ2-5|many
CASSETEQETQYF
TGCGCCAGCAGTGAAACGGAACAAGAGACCCAGTACTTC
>TRBV29-1|TRBD1|TRBJ1-1|NA
CSGQGFMSTEAFF
TGCAGCGGACAGGGGTTCATGAGCACTGAAGCTTTCTTT
>TRBV14|TRBD1|TRBJ2-5|once
CASSQGTGRTGETQYF
TGTGCCAGCAGCCAGGGGACAGGCCGAACCGGAGAGACCCAGTACTTC
>TRBV18|NA|TRBJ2-2|NA
CASSPRTNTGELFF
TGTGCCAGCAGTCCCCGGACTAACACCGGGGAGCTGTTTTTT
>TRBV7-2|NA|TRBJ2-2|few
CASSLGGVFSTGELFF
TGTGCCAGCAGCTTAGGAGGGGTGTTTTCCACCGGGGAGCTGTTTTTT
>TRBV6-4|NA|TRBJ2-1|NA
CASSDRGEGGNEQFF
TGTGCCAGCAGTGACCGGGGAGAGGGGGGCAATGAGCAGTTCTTC
>TRBV15|NA|TRBJ2-2|NA
CTTSRDIYTGELFF
TGTACCACCAGCAGGGATATTTACACCGGGGAGCTGTTTTTT
>TRBV6-1|NA|TRBJ1-2|many
CASSLAGFHGYTF
TGTGCCAGCAGCTTAGCAGGTTTTCATGGCTACACCTTC
>TRBV6-1|NA|TRBJ1-2|many
CASSLNLYGYTF
TGTGCCAGCAGTCTAAACTTGTACGGCTACACCTTC
>TRBV28|NA|TRBJ2-5|NA
CAGSFRGTETQYF
TGTGCCGGCAGTTTCAGAGGGACGGAGACCCAGTACTTC
>TRBV12-3/TRBV12-4|TRBD2|TRBJ2-1|NA
CASSYPTSGRADEQFF
TGTGCCAGCAGTTACCCGACTAGCGGGAGGGCCGATGAGCAGTTCTTC
>TRBV11-2|NA|TRBJ1-5|many
CASSLDSGLNQPQHF
TGTGCCAGCAGCTTAGATTCAGGGCTGAATCAGCCCCAGCATTTT
>TRBV18|TRBD2|TRBJ2-7|many
CASSPLGAGDYYEQYF
TGTGCCAGCTCACCATTGGGAGCGGGAGACTACTACGAGCAGTACTTC
>TRBV12-3/TRBV12-4|NA|TRBJ1-1|once
CASSPGLLEAFF
TGTGCCAGCAGTCCTGGACTCCTTGAAGCTTTCTTT
>TRBV11-2|TRBD2|TRBJ2-7|NA
CASSLSSLSSGRASYEQCF
TGTGCCAGCAGCTTAAGTTCCCTCTCGAGCGGGAGGGCCTCCTACGAGCAGTGCTTC
>TRBV5-4|NA|TRBJ2-3|NA
CASSSEVTQYF
TGTGCCAGCAGCTCGGAAGTTACGCAGTATTTT